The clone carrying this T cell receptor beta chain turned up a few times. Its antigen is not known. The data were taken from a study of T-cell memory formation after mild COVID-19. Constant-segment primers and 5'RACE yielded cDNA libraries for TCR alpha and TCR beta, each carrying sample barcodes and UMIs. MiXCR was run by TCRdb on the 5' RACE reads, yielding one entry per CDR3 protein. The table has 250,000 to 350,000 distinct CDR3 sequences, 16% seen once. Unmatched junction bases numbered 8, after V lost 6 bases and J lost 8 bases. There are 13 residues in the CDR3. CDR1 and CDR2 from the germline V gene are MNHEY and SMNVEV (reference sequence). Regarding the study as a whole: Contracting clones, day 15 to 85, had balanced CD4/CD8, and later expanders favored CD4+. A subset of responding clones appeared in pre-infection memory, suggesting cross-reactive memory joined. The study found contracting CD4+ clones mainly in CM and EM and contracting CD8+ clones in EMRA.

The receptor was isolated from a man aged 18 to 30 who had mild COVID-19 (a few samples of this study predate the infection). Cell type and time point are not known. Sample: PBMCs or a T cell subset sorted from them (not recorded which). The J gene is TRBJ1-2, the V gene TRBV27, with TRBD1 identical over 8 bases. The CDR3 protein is CASRRQGATGYTF. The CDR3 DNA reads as TGTGCCAGCAGGCGGCAGGGGGCTACGGGCTACACCTTC.